The T cell receptor beta chain under discussion was sequenced for a study of blood T cell repertoires in COVID-19. On the study more broadly: The study drew acute and convalescent COVID-19 samples from the United States, Italy and Spain. Nucleic acid was either cDNA or gDNA, and it came from T cells, B-cell-depleted T cells, or PBMCs.

Germline trimming cut 6 bases from V and 0 bases from J; bases unmatched to any gene: 3. CDR3 length: 15 residues. Germline V gene data show CDR1 as SGHAT and CDR2 as FQDESV (reference sequence). In the original processing: Reference gene primer amplification in the assay estimated nucleated cell counts. Assay used: immunoSEQ multiplex PCR; TCRdb lists only in-frame clones, some missing. The V and J calls and clone size were taken over from that table, and D and trimming were inferred from the DNA. This sample has 19,000 or so clones, with roughly 90% found just once. The count of this clone is one. The gene calls are TRBV11-1 and TRBJ2-3; 10 bases line up with TRBD2. The receptor comes from a man aged 70 or older with active COVID-19. The sample consisted of peripheral blood. The CDR3 DNA is TGTGCCAGCAGACTAGCGGGGAGGAGCACAGATACGCAGTATTTT. Translating gives CASRLAGRSTDTQYF.